This entry lists 26 T cell receptor beta chains sequenced from one sample in a study of regulatory T cells in long-lasting Graves disease (dated by TCRdb to the early 2020s). The time point label, as the study defines it: persistent/refractory GD, antithyroid drugs over 5 years with positive TRAb. For both TCR sequencing and RNA sequencing, RNA was extracted from PBMCs in TRIzol. The method was multiplex PCR. The instrument given in TCRdb is Illumina HiSeq 4000. CDR3 regions were amplified by Arm-PCR with iRepertoire HTBI primers to construct TCR beta libraries. TCRdb reran the public reads through fastp at Q25 and MiXCR, keeping productive beta chains. CDR3 protein sequences are deduplicated, and each keeps its most common genes and DNA. The sample data list approximately 690,000 distinct CDR3 sequences, and around 30% of these were observed just once. 40% to 50% of the sample is in the top ten clones.

The sample was peripheral blood mononuclear cells (PBMCs), taken when the disease was refractory, from a patient treated with antithyroid drugs. All receptors come from a female donor with Graves disease.

The J gene is TRBJ1-2, the V gene TRBV5-1, with a tentative D call TRBD1 (6 bases). The germline V gene has CDR1 SGHRS and CDR2 YFSETQ. With 2 bases removed from V and 1 base from J, the gap between germline ends came to 9 bases. This CDR3 contains 14 residues. The CDR3 DNA is TGCGCCAGCAGCTTTGACAGGAGTAACTATGGCTACACCTTC. It yields the protein CASSFDRSNYGYTF.

In its sample, this clonotype was seen many times. At one end, the junction sequence differs from germline, possibly due to a read error. The chain carries TRBV12-3 or TRBV12-4 and TRBJ1-2; TRBD1 matches 10 bases. The CDR3 is 13 residues long. For the CDR3, the DNA is TGTGCCAGCAGATTAGACAGGGGGCATGGCTACACCTTC. Translation: CASRLDRGHGYTF.

This chain uses TRBV30 with TRBJ2-7, with D possibly matching TRBD2 (6 bases). CDR3 length equals 13 residues. Germline V lookup: CDR1 GTSNPN, CDR2 SVGIG (reference sequence). V was trimmed by 3 bases and J by 7 bases, leaving 16 bases between them. The CDR3 protein is CAWRRSRAGEQYF. CDR3 DNA: TGTGCCTGGAGGCGTTCCCGGGCGGGGGAGCAGTACTTC.

The rearrangement links TRBV20-1 to TRBJ1-6; D possibly corresponds to TRBD1 (5 bases). This CDR3 has 15 amino acids. CDR1 DFQATT and CDR2 SNEGSKA come from the germline V gene (reference sequence). V was pared by 7 bases and J by 9 bases, with 22 bases between. The CDR3 region is CSGQGGGGYGSPLHF. In DNA form, the CDR3 reads TGCAGTGGCCAGGGTGGGGGGGGGTATGGTTCACCCCTCCACTTT.

V usage is TRBV4-2 and J usage is TRBJ1-5, with D tentatively TRBD1 (5 bases). The germline V gene has CDR1 LGHNA and CDR2 YNFKEQ. The CDR3 covers 14 residues. The V gene lost 5 bases and the J gene lost 7 bases, with 15 bases spanning the gap. CDR3 nucleotides: TGTGCCAGCAGCTCCGGGACGGTGGGACAGCCCCAGCATTTT. It codes for CASSSGTVGQPQHF.

This clonotype has a handful of counts. This rearrangement joins TRBV29-1 to TRBJ1-1; perhaps TRBD1 as D (5 bases). CDR3 length: 12 amino acids. From germline, CDR1 is SQVTM and CDR2 ANQGSEA. The V and J ends lost 3 bases and 3 bases respectively, with 8 bases between them. CDR3 nucleotides: TGCAGCGTTGACCTGGGGGACACTGAAGCTTTCTTT. As protein: CSVDLGDTEAFF.

Ten or more counts support this clonotype. The chain is built from TRBV11-2 and TRBJ1-1, with D possibly TRBD1 on 6 matching bases. CDR1 and CDR2 (germline): SGHAT, FQNNGV. CDR3 size: 14 residues. The V end lost 6 bases, the J end lost 0 bases, and 11 bases lay between the germline ends. In nucleotides, the CDR3 is TGTGCCAGCAGGCCGACAGGCTTGAACACTGAAGCTTTCTTT. The encoded protein is CASRPTGLNTEAFF.

The chain combines TRBV20-1 with TRBJ2-5; possible D gene TRBD2, 6 bases. V shed 4 bases and J shed 1 base, with 10 bases lying between them. CDR3 length: 13 residues. Per germline, CDR1 DFQATT and CDR2 SNEGSKA (reference sequence). The CDR3 protein is CSATGTFQETQYF. The CDR3 bases are TGCAGTGCTACCGGGACTTTCCAAGAGACCCAGTACTTC.

The table lists this clonotype with a few counts. The chain is built from TRBV5-1 and TRBJ1-2; 11 bases are a match to TRBD1. From germline, CDR1 is SGHRS and CDR2 YFSETQ. V lost 4 bases, J lost 8 bases, and 7 bases stayed unmatched. The CDR3 is 14 residues long. Here the CDR3 DNA reads TGCGCCAGCAGCCCAGGACAGGGGGCGCACGGCTACACCTTC. Translation gives CASSPGQGAHGYTF.

This clonotype was counted only a few times. The chain has TRBV2 and TRBJ1-5; weak D call: TRBD1 (5 bases). The CDR3 length is 14 residues. The V gene lost 10 bases and the J gene lost 7 bases, with 20 bases spanning the gap. Looked up from germline, CDR1 is SNHLY and CDR2 is FYNNEI. DNA of the CDR3: TGTGCCACCGGGCGAGGGGATTTAATCCAGCCCCAGCATTTT. Translation: CATGRGDLIQPQHF.

This clonotype was seen a handful of times. The V call is TRBV6-1, the J call TRBJ1-2, with a possible D match to TRBD1 (5 bases). The CDR3 covers 15 residues. Germline lookup yields CDR1 MNHNS and CDR2 SASEGT. The V end lost 6 bases, the J end lost 2 bases, and 16 bases lay between the germline ends. The CDR3 loop is CASSRADRVNYGYTF. The CDR3 nucleotides are TGTGCCAGCAGCCGAGCCGACAGAGTAAACTATGGCTACACCTTC.

This clonotype was recorded at least ten times. This chain connects TRBV27 to TRBJ2-5; 7 bases agree with TRBD1. Germline CDR1 is MNHEY and CDR2 is SMNVEV (reference sequence). Trimming cost V 1 base and J 2 bases; bases outside gene matches: 13. The CDR3 has 18 amino acids. The DNA of the CDR3 is TGTGCCAGCAGTTTATATGTACCGTTGGCCAGGGGGCAAGAGACCCAGTACTTC. Its protein is CASSLYVPLARGQETQYF.

To note about this clonotype: Germline and junction disagree at one end, which may indicate a read error. The rearrangement links TRBV6-1 to TRBJ1-3; 7 nucleotides align to TRBD1. The CDR3 sequence is 14 residues long. Germline-derived CDR1 and CDR2 are MNHNS and SASEGT. CDR3 region: CASSLGQSGNAIYF. The CDR3 region has the DNA TGTGCCAGCAGCCTGGGACAGAGTGGAAACGCCATATATTTT.

This clonotype has at least ten counts. The chain has TRBV6-5 and TRBJ1-5, with D perhaps matching TRBD1 (5 bases). Per germline, CDR1 MNHEY and CDR2 SVGAGI. Trimming removed 2 bases at V and 0 bases at J, with 8 bases between. This CDR3 contains 15 residues. The CDR3 region is CASSYVGDSNQPQHF. CDR3 sequence (DNA): TGTGCCAGCAGTTACGTAGGGGATAGCAATCAGCCCCAGCATTTT.

This clonotype turned up a few times. This chain joins TRBV3-1 and TRBJ1-4; 7 nucleotides align to TRBD1. CDR3 length: 14 amino acids. Germline CDR1 reads LGHDT; CDR2 reads YNNKEL (reference sequence). V shed 0 bases and J 11 bases; nucleotides not matched to a gene: 6. CDR3 sequence reads: CASSQDSGGWKLFF. The CDR3 DNA sequence: TGTGCCAGCAGCCAAGATTCAGGGGGGTGGAAACTGTTTTTT.

The table lists this clonotype with many counts. The rearrangement links TRBV27 to TRBJ2-2, with a possible D match to TRBD2 (5 bases). This CDR3 has 14 residues. The V end lost 6 bases, the J end lost 1 base, and 9 bases lay between the germline ends. Germline loops: CDR1 MNHEY, CDR2 SMNVEV (reference sequence). DNA for the CDR3: TGTGCCAGCAGCCTACTAGGGAACACCGGGGAGCTGTTTTTT. It translates to CASSLLGNTGELFF.

The chain couples TRBV6-2 or TRBV6-3 to TRBJ2-7, with TRBD2 as a possible D gene (6 bases). V was pared by 0 bases and J by 0 bases, with 12 bases between. There are 16 residues in the CDR3. CDR1 and CDR2 (germline): MNHEY, SVGEGT. The CDR3 loop is CASSYSVAAPSYEQYF. The CDR3 DNA sequence: TGTGCCAGCAGTTACTCGGTAGCGGCACCCTCCTACGAGCAGTACTTC.

This clonotype was detected ten times or more. At one end, the junction sequence differs from germline, possibly due to a read error. The V and J genes are TRBV11-2 and TRBJ2-7, with TRBD2 matching 11 bases. The CDR3 has 12 residues. Germline CDR1 SGHAT, CDR2 FQNNGV. The CDR3 bases are TGTGCCAGCAGCGCCGGACTAGCGGGCCGAAACTTC. The encoded protein is CASSAGLAGRNF.

This clonotype was found a few times. The genes are TRBV2 and TRBJ1-2; 10 positions agree with TRBD1. Germline CDR1 SNHLY, CDR2 FYNNEI. The CDR3 contains 17 residues. V was clipped by 10 bases and J by 1 base; unmatched bases: 15. The CDR3 loop is CAKPPGDRGVNNYGYTF. In DNA, the CDR3 is TGTGCCAAACCCCCAGGGGACAGGGGAGTCAATAACTATGGCTACACCTTC.

V gene TRBV18 combines with J gene TRBJ1-4; D perhaps matches TRBD1 (5 bases). Germline CDR1 reads KGHSH; CDR2 reads LQKENI. The CDR3 is 14 residues long. V shed 3 bases and J shed 4 bases, with 9 bases lying between them. CDR3 residues: CASSPGRNNEKLFF. Here the CDR3 DNA reads TGTGCCAGCTCACCGGGACGGAATAATGAAAAACTGTTTTTT.

The rearrangement uses TRBV9 and TRBJ1-1; D not resolved. The V gene's germline CDR1 is SGDLS and CDR2 YYNGEE. V lost 0 bases to trimming and J lost 6 bases, with 9 bases between them. CDR3 length equals 13 residues. The CDR3 sequence: CASSVGPGPEAFF. The DNA for the CDR3 is TGTGCCAGCAGCGTAGGACCTGGCCCTGAAGCTTTCTTT.

This clonotype was recorded at least ten times. The chain is built from TRBV11-2 and TRBJ1-2; 7 bases agree with TRBD1. This CDR3 comprises 17 residues. The trim removed 5 bases at V and 0 bases at J, leaving 12 bases unmatched. Looked up from germline, CDR1 is SGHAT and CDR2 is FQNNGV. The DNA of the CDR3 is TGTGCCAGCAGCAAGACCTCCGACAGGGTGCCTAACTATGGCTACACCTTC. As protein: CASSKTSDRVPNYGYTF.

The chain combines TRBV29-1 with TRBJ1-4; 12 bases line up with TRBD1. Trimming took 4 bases from V and 4 from J; bases not matched to a gene: 4. Germline loops: CDR1 SQVTM, CDR2 ANQGSEA. The CDR3 is 15 residues long. CDR3 sequence (DNA): TGCAGCGTTGGGGACAGGGGGCAGGTTAATGAAAAACTGTTTTTT. Protein: CSVGDRGQVNEKLFF.

This chain joins TRBV29-1 and TRBJ2-7; D remains ambiguous. V was clipped by 5 bases and J by 2 bases, with 10 bases between them. The CDR3 covers 12 residues. The germline V gene has CDR1 SQVTM and CDR2 ANQGSEA. The CDR3 nucleotides read TGCAGCGTTATGGACGCCACCTACGAGCAGTACTTC. Translated: CSVMDATYEQYF.

This clonotype was counted between two and nine times. The gene calls are TRBV6-1 and TRBJ1-6; 7 bases map to TRBD1. J gave up 5 bases and V 10 bases, and 8 bases lay outside the gene matches. CDR3 length equals 14 residues. The germline gives CDR1 MNHNS, CDR2 SASEGT. The CDR3 DNA follows: TGTGCCACCCAGAGGGACAGCCATAATTCACCCCTCCACTTT. Its translation is CATQRDSHNSPLHF.

This clonotype was seen only a few times. The chain links TRBV11-2 to TRBJ1-6; 11 bases fit TRBD1. CDR1 and CDR2 (germline): SGHAT, FQNNGV. CDR3 length: 15 residues. The V segment lost 4 bases and the J segment 9 bases; nucleotides outside the gene matches: 5. The CDR3 sequence: CASSWDRGISSPLHF. In DNA, the CDR3 is TGTGCCAGCAGCTGGGACAGGGGGATCAGTTCACCCCTCCACTTT.